The 27 T cell receptor beta chains given below trace back to one sample, sequenced in a study of Ad26.COV2.S vaccination and SARS-CoV-2 variants. The treatment is: some 19 received Ad26.COV2.S at low or high dose, single or two shots; roughly five received placebo; per-sample allocation not given. Following the first vaccine or placebo injection, samples were taken on day 63. The protocol was immunoSEQ multiplex PCR, while the TCRdb copy is restricted to in-frame clones and leaves out a portion. The sample lists approximately 240,000 clones, roughly 88% occurring once. The source material was peripheral blood, sampled in a trial of Ad26.COV2.S vaccine versus placebo. These receptors were collected from a person aged 18-65 years who received the Ad26.COV2.S COVID-19 vaccine or a placebo.

This chain joins TRBV5-1 and TRBJ2-1; no clear D gene. The V gene lost 4 bases and the J gene lost 0 bases, with 17 bases spanning the gap. CDR3 size: 17 residues. Germline loops: CDR1 SGHRS, CDR2 YFSETQ. The chain's CDR3 is CASSVGPLRSSYNEQFF. CDR3 DNA sequence: TGCGCCAGCAGCGTGGGTCCTTTGAGGAGCTCCTACAATGAGCAGTTCTTC.

V gene TRBV7-3 combines with J gene TRBJ2-7; 11 positions match TRBD1. V shed 4 bases, J shed 5 bases, and the junction held 16 bases outside the gene matches. The germline gives CDR1 SGHTA, CDR2 FQGTGA. CDR3 size: 18 residues. The CDR3 bases are TGTGCCAGCAGCTCCCTCGGCGTCTCCGGGACAGGGGGAAACGAGCAGTACTTC. This translates into CASSSLGVSGTGGNEQYF.

The chain has TRBV2 and TRBJ1-2, with a possible D match to TRBD1 (6 bases). The germline V gene encodes CDR1 SNHLY and CDR2 FYNNEI. This CDR3 is built from 14 residues. Trimming removed 3 bases from V and 7 bases from J, with 15 bases in between. The CDR3 sequence is CASSDRGFSPGYTF. CDR3 nucleotide sequence: TGTGCCAGCAGTGACAGGGGTTTCTCCCCTGGCTACACCTTC.

The J gene is TRBJ1-2, the V gene TRBV25-1, with a possible D match to TRBD1 (6 bases). The germline gives CDR1 MGHDK, CDR2 SYGVNS. Between the trimmed V and J ends, which lost 6 bases and 8 bases, there was a span of 19 bases. The CDR3 spans 14 residues. The CDR3 DNA follows: TGTGCCAGCAGGACTAGGGGGGAGGGCGGCGGCTACACCTTC. The encoded protein is CASRTRGEGGGYTF.

In DNA form, the CDR3 reads TGTGCCAGCAGCTTCCGGGGGCGCCCATCATTCGATACGCAGTATTTT. Its translation: CASSFRGRPSFDTQYF. The genes are TRBV11-2 and TRBJ2-3; D could derive from TRBD1 or TRBD2 (6 bases each). This CDR3 is 16 amino acids long. V was clipped by 3 bases and J by 6 bases, with 19 bases between them. The germline CDR1 and CDR2 sequences are SGHAT and FQNNGV.

The genes are TRBV6-5 and TRBJ1-4; D not certain. The CDR3 spans 14 residues. Per germline, CDR1 MNHEY and CDR2 SVGAGI. Deletions cut 0 bases from V and 8 bases from J, with 10 bases between. The DNA for the CDR3 is TGTGCCAGCAGTTACTCTTGGGAGAAGGAAAAACTGTTTTTT. Protein product: CASSYSWEKEKLFF.

V usage is TRBV5-4 and J usage is TRBJ1-3, with unresolved D. Germline-derived CDR1 and CDR2 are SGHNT and YYREEE (reference sequence). The CDR3 sequence is 12 residues long. V lost 4 bases and J 2 bases, leaving 4 bases between the germline ends. The CDR3 spells CASSGTGNTIYF. Here the CDR3 DNA reads TGTGCCAGCAGCGGTACTGGAAACACCATATATTTT.

The chain carries TRBV20-1 and TRBJ2-3, with D unclear. Trimming left V 5 bases short and J 2 bases short, with 5 bases between. CDR3 length equals 11 residues. The germline V gene encodes CDR1 DFQATT and CDR2 SNEGSKA (reference sequence). CDR3 sequence: CSALNTDTQYF. CDR3 nucleotide sequence: TGCAGTGCTCTGAACACAGATACGCAGTATTTT.

In this sample, this clone turned up once. This rearrangement joins TRBV28 to TRBJ2-7, with a tentative D call TRBD2 (6 bases). The CDR3 covers 15 residues. The germline V gene encodes CDR1 MDHEN and CDR2 SYDVKM. V was trimmed by 4 bases and J by 2 bases, leaving 15 bases between them. The CDR3 protein is CASSYGLLTPYEQYF. The CDR3 region has the DNA TGTGCCAGCAGTTATGGACTACTAACTCCCTACGAGCAGTACTTC. The whole variable domain, filled in from reference TRBV28 and TRBJ2-7, reads DVKVTQSSRYLVKRTGEKVFLECVQDMDHENMFWYRQDPGLGLRLIYFSYDVKMKEKGDIPEGYSVSREKKERFSLILESASTNQTSMYLCASSYGLLTPYEQYFGPGTRLTVT.

This clone was picked up one time. J is TRBJ2-1 and V is TRBV29-1; 11 bases are shared with TRBD2. The CDR3 has 14 residues. The germline V gene has CDR1 SQVTM and CDR2 ANQGSEA. After removal of 7 bases from V and 5 bases from J, the junction contained 7 bases not matched to a gene. The CDR3 coding sequence is TGCAGCGCATCACTACTAGCGGGGGACAATGAGCAGTTCTTC. Protein product: CSASLLAGDNEQFF.

This chain joins TRBV4-1 and TRBJ2-3; no clear D. This CDR3 region has 14 residues. Germline V gives CDR1 MGHRA, CDR2 YSYEKL. V was shortened by 0 bases and J by 4 bases, with 8 bases between the two germline ends. The CDR3 DNA reads TGCGCCAGCAGCCAAGAGGCTTCTCCAGATACGCAGTATTTT. It yields the protein CASSQEASPDTQYF.

The rearrangement links TRBV14 to TRBJ2-7, with 8 positions matching TRBD2. The V and J ends lost 4 bases and 0 bases, in that order; junction bases with no gene match: 11. This CDR3 region has 17 residues. In germline, CDR1 is SGHDN, CDR2 FVKESK. The chain's CDR3 is CASSRNGGDAPSYEQYF. The CDR3 bases are TGTGCCAGCAGCCGGAACGGGGGGGACGCCCCCTCCTACGAGCAGTACTTC.

The chain uses TRBV5-4 and TRBJ2-5; D gene ambiguous. V lost 2 bases and J 5 bases, leaving 10 bases between the germline ends. CDR1 is SGHNT, CDR2 YYREEE, per germline (reference sequence). The CDR3 spans 13 residues. In DNA form, the CDR3 reads TGTGCCAGCAGCTTACCGCGTAGGGAGACCCAGTACTTC. Residues: CASSLPRRETQYF.

The DNA for the CDR3 is TGTGCCAGCTCACCCCCGGCTGCGGGGGCTGAAGCTTTCTTT. It codes for CASSPPAAGAEAFF. The chain has TRBV18 and TRBJ1-1, with a tentative D call TRBD1 (5 bases). This CDR3 contains 14 residues. The germline V gene encodes CDR1 KGHSH and CDR2 LQKENI. V was pared by 3 bases and J by 6 bases, with 14 bases between.

This sequence joins TRBV4-3 and TRBJ1-4; a weak D match, TRBD1 (5 bases). V shed 1 base and J shed 8 bases, with 14 bases lying between them. There are 15 residues in the CDR3. Looked up from germline, CDR1 is LGHNA and CDR2 is YSLEER. The DNA of the CDR3 is TGCGCCAGCAGCCAAGGAGGGGTGGGTTGGGAAAAACTGTTTTTT. Its protein is CASSQGGVGWEKLFF.

The chain links TRBV11-2 to TRBJ2-7; D is possibly TRBD2 (5 bases). The V and J ends lost 8 bases and 2 bases respectively, with 16 bases between them. CDR3 length equals 14 residues. The germline V gene encodes CDR1 SGHAT and CDR2 FQNNGV. CDR3 nucleotides: TGTGCCAGCGGAGATTGGAGGCCGGCCTACGAGCAGTACTTC. It specifies CASGDWRPAYEQYF. The entire variable domain, with the rest obtained from reference TRBV11-2 and TRBJ2-7, is as follows: EAGVAQSPRYKIIEKRQSVAFWCNPISGHATLYWYQQILGQGPKLLIQFQNNGVVDDSQLPKDRFSAERLKGVDSTLKIQPAKLEDSAVYLCASGDWRPAYEQYFGPGTRLTVT.

This clone was seen only once. The chain carries TRBV7-6 and TRBJ2-7, with 7 positions matching TRBD1. Unmatched junction bases numbered 10, after V lost 0 bases and J lost 2 bases. Germline assignment: CDR1 SGHVS and CDR2 FNYEAQ. This CDR3 is 17 amino acids long. The CDR3 loop is CASSLAPQTGSAYEQYF. In DNA, the CDR3 is TGTGCCAGCAGCTTAGCGCCCCAGACAGGGTCAGCCTACGAGCAGTACTTC.

This rearrangement joins TRBV25-1 to TRBJ2-1, with 10 nucleotides matching TRBD2. V gave up 4 bases and J gave up 4 bases; unmatched junction bases: 7. The CDR3 length is 16 residues. The V gene's germline CDR1 is MGHDK and CDR2 SYGVNS. CDR3 sequence: CASSASGTSAYNEQFF. In DNA, the CDR3 is TGTGCCAGCAGTGCATCCGGGACTAGCGCTTACAATGAGCAGTTCTTC.

This clone was seen just once. J is TRBJ1-2 and V is TRBV10-3, with 11 bases aligning to TRBD1. Germline V gene data show CDR1 as ENHRY and CDR2 as SYGVKD. The CDR3 sequence is 16 residues long. V trimming: 0 bases; J trimming: 4 bases; junction bases outside the gene matches: 4. The CDR3 sequence is CAISESRGQGGYGYTF. In DNA, the CDR3 is TGTGCCATCAGTGAGTCGAGGGGACAGGGGGGCTATGGCTACACCTTC.

The chain combines TRBV15 with TRBJ1-2; D remains ambiguous. V was clipped by 0 bases and J by 8 bases, with 13 bases between them. CDR1 and CDR2 (germline): LNHNV, YYDKDF (reference sequence). This CDR3 has 14 amino acids. CDR3: CATSRDRAGGGYTF. As DNA, the CDR3 is TGTGCCACCAGCAGAGATCGGGCGGGAGGGGGCTACACCTTC.

CDR3 nucleotides: TGCACCAGCAGCCAAGTTCGAGCGGGACCCTTC. This sequence encodes CTSSQVRAGPF. The genes are TRBV1 and TRBJ2-7; the D call in the table, TRBD2, was not verified against the DNA. TRBV1 is reported as a pseudogene. The CDR3 consists of 11 residues.

CDR3 in DNA: TGTGCCAGCAGTTTGATCTTCCTCAATTCTAACTATGGCTACACCTTC. Translation: CASSLIFLNSNYGYTF. This chain connects TRBV28 to TRBJ1-2; D remains ambiguous. CDR3 size: 16 residues. Trimming shortened V by 3 bases and J by 0 bases, and 14 bases separated the two germline ends. Germline V gene lookup returns CDR1 MDHEN and CDR2 SYDVKM.

This chain links TRBV7-2 with TRBJ1-2, with TRBD1 as a possible D gene (5 bases). Deletions cut 0 bases from V and 2 bases from J, with 19 bases between. Germline V CDR1 and CDR2: SGHTA, FQGNSA. CDR3 length: 18 amino acids. In DNA form, the CDR3 reads TGTGCCAGCAGCTTAGCTACATCCAGGGCGTTTTCGAACTATGGCTACACCTTC. This translates into CASSLATSRAFSNYGYTF.

V gene TRBV5-6 combines with J gene TRBJ1-6, with 7 bases that match TRBD1. Germline-derived CDR1 and CDR2 are SGHDT and YYEEEE. The CDR3 covers 17 residues. The J segment lost 7 bases and the V segment lost 1 base, leaving 11 bases of the junction unmatched. CDR3 region: CASSLKGQGVLNSPLHF. CDR3 in DNA: TGTGCCAGCAGCTTGAAAGGGCAGGGGGTCCTAAATTCACCCCTCCACTTT.

This chain uses TRBV5-8 with TRBJ2-7; tentatively, D is TRBD1 (6 bases). Trimming stripped 4 bases from V and 0 bases from J, with 14 bases between. This CDR3 comprises 15 residues. Germline V lookup: CDR1 SGHTS, CDR2 YDEGEE. CDR3 DNA: TGTGCCAGCAGCCGTCCCGGGACATCCTCCTACGAGCAGTACTTC. Protein sequence: CASSRPGTSSYEQYF.

This rearrangement joins TRBV3-1 (or the pseudogene TRBV3-2) to TRBJ1-1; no clear D gene. CDR1 and CDR2 from the germline V gene are LGHDT and YNNKEL (reference sequence). V was shortened by 2 bases and J by 1 base, with 5 bases between the two germline ends. The CDR3 runs to 13 residues. The CDR3 sequence is CASSQLKNTEAFF. DNA for the CDR3: TGTGCCAGCAGCCAACTGAAGAACACTGAAGCTTTCTTT.

The chain is built from TRBV11-3 and TRBJ2-1, with 7 bases lining up with TRBD1. Germline loops: CDR1 SGHNT, CDR2 YENEEA. V lost 5 bases to trimming and J lost 3 bases; unmatched junction nucleotides: 7. This CDR3 has 15 amino acids. CDR3 sequence: CASSMGQRNYNEQFF. CDR3 DNA: TGTGCCAGCAGCATGGGACAGCGAAACTACAATGAGCAGTTCTTC.